The source of this TCR beta chain is a study of sequential checkpoint blockade in melanoma. Study-wide background: Around 21 patients had matched tumor biopsies before treatment and at week 13 after nivolumab or ipilimumab alone.

Overall study results and limits: Clinical benefit was about 30 times likelier when tumor T-cell fraction and clonality increased.

Stated treatment: randomized to nivolumab then ipilimumab (arm A) or the reverse (arm B). None of the patients previously received DNA-damaging chemotherapy. A few counts support this clone. Its antigen is currently unknown. Per germline, CDR1 SGHVS and CDR2 FNYEAQ. Trimming shortened V by 2 bases and J by 2 bases, and 14 bases separated the two germline ends. This CDR3 is built from 16 residues. Sequencing was performed with immunoSEQ multiplex PCR; in TCRdb, only in-frame clones are kept and a portion is missing. Here the sample spans about 7,100 clones, 25% to 35% being singletons. The chain joins TRBV7-6 to TRBJ2-3; D is perhaps TRBD1 (5 bases). This sequence originates from a human donor with melanoma. Sequences were derived from tumor tissue (inferred from file names), sampled from a patient given nivolumab and ipilimumab in sequence. The CDR3 bases are TGTGCCAGCAGCTTAATGTCAGGGCGATTCACAGATACGCAGTATTTT. Amino acids: CASSLMSGRFTDTQYF.